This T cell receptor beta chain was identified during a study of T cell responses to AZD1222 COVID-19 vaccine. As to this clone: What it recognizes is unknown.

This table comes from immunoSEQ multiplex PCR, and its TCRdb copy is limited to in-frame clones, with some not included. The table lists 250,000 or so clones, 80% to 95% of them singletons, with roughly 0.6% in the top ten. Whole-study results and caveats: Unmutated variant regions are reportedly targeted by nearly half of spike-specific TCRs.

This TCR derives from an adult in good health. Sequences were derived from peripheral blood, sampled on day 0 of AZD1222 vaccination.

The CDR3 region has the DNA TGTGCCAGCAGTTTTCGGGGGGCAGGCTATGGCTACACCTTC. Residues: CASSFRGAGYGYTF. The chain is built from TRBV27 and TRBJ1-2; D is possibly TRBD1 (6 bases). With 3 bases removed from V and 4 bases from J, the gap between germline ends came to 12 bases. CDR1 MNHEY and CDR2 SMNVEV come from the germline V gene (reference sequence). This CDR3 region has 14 residues.